What follows are 3 T cell receptor beta chains derived from one specimen sequenced in a study of blood T cell repertoires in COVID-19. Method: immunoSEQ multiplex PCR; TCRdb's copy keeps in-frame clones and lacks some. Seen here are under 200,000 clones, over 70% observed once, and the top ten hold around 10%. What was sequenced was PBMCs or T cells enriched from blood (not recorded which). These receptors all come from a man in his fifties who had recovered from COVID-19.

J is TRBJ2-7 and V is TRBV29-1, with a possible D match to TRBD2 (5 bases). Trimming left V 4 bases short and J 2 bases short, with 12 bases between. CDR1 is SQVTM, CDR2 ANQGSEA, per germline. CDR3 length equals 13 residues. The chain's CDR3 is CSVVGENTYEQYF. The DNA of the CDR3 is TGCAGCGTTGTCGGGGAAAACACCTACGAGCAGTACTTC.

The chain is built from TRBV9 and TRBJ2-5, with 13 bases that match TRBD2. The CDR3 covers 16 residues. Germline values: CDR1 SGDLS, CDR2 YYNGEE. Trimming at V came to 3 bases and at J to 5 bases, leaving 7 bases not matched to a gene. The CDR3 DNA is TGTGCCAGCAGCGCCGGACTAGCGGGAGTTGGTGAGACCCAGTACTTC. It specifies CASSAGLAGVGETQYF.

This clone occurred a few times. V is TRBV2 and J is TRBJ1-1; 9 positions agree with TRBD1. The length of the CDR3 is 15 residues. Germline CDR1 reads SNHLY; CDR2 reads FYNNEI. The junction had 7 bases not matched to a gene; V was cut back by 4 bases and J by 4 bases. CDR3 nucleotide sequence: TGTGCCAGCAGTGCGAACAGGGGGCCGGGCACTGAAGCTTTCTTT. Residues: CASSANRGPGTEAFF.